This T cell receptor beta chain was captured in a study of shared clonotypes between healthy human individuals. The germline V gene encodes CDR1 PRHDT and CDR2 FYEKMQ (reference sequence). V was clipped by 6 bases and J by 4 bases; unmatched bases: 9. The CDR3 is 14 amino acids. Deep was the level used in running the assay. Each cell subset's genomic DNA was divided evenly among several immunoSEQ plates. Tens of thousands of T cell genomes (approximately 0.2 ug DNA) went into each sorted-subset replicate. TCRdb's table, derived via immunoSEQ multiplex PCR, lists solely in-frame clones and lacks some. The data show 2 million to 2.5 million clones, 80% to 95% seen once.

The sequence was collected from a man aged 18-30 years in good health. Some clones in this sample may be carry-over from other donors' samples. The J gene is TRBJ2-7, the V gene TRBV13, with 7 bases matching TRBD1. The sequencing input was naive CD4+ T cells from PBMCs. Indicated subset: CD45RA+ positively selected. This CDR3 is CASSSGTDRYEQYF. As DNA, the CDR3 is TGTGCCAGCAGTTCCGGGACAGACCGATACGAGCAGTACTTC.